This T cell receptor (beta chain) was captured by sequencing in a study of cytomegalovirus exposure and HLA in healthy donors. Findings and limits, study-wide: Reported results showed that the classifier diagnosed cytomegalovirus status with high specificity and sensitivity. In vitro testing confirmed a few CMV-associated chains as specific for CMV antigens. Researchers catalogued about 150 TCR beta chains as cytomegalovirus-associated.

It was healthy bone marrow donors who served as donors. In the PCR, 60 Vbeta and 13 Jbeta primers were used. Profiling relied on immunoSEQ multiplex PCR, and the TCRdb table lists in-frame clones only, not all of them. The sample has fewer than 200,000 clones, approximately 70% seen once. Concerning this clone itself: What it binds is unknown.

The V end lost 0 bases, the J end lost 0 bases, and 7 bases lay between the germline ends. The CDR3 covers 15 residues. The V gene's germline CDR1 is SGDLS and CDR2 YYNGEE. The receptor comes from a human donor in good health. This rearrangement joins TRBV9 to TRBJ1-5; possible D gene TRBD1, 5 bases. Sequencing used PBMCs. CDR3 sequence: CASSVAGNSNQPQHF. CDR3 nucleotides: TGTGCCAGCAGCGTAGCAGGGAATAGCAATCAGCCCCAGCATTTT.